One and the same sample provided the 5 T cell receptor beta chains below, sequenced in a study of beta chain features in type 1 diabetes. Since all of the isolated RNA was reverse transcribed, expressed TCRB transcripts were what got sequenced. Method: immunoSEQ multiplex PCR; TCRdb's copy keeps in-frame clones and lacks some. The table records fewer than 900,000 clones, 15% to 20% of them present only once. Sample: naive CD4+ T cells from blood. These receptors came from a woman aged 18-29 years in good health.

This clone was seen a handful of times. The chain links TRBV2 to TRBJ2-2, with D uncertain. CDR1 is SNHLY, CDR2 FYNNEI, per germline. V shed 4 bases and J shed 6 bases, with 15 bases lying between them. The CDR3 covers 15 residues. CDR3 bases: TGTGCCAGCAGTGCTGGAGTCCTCGGAGCCGGGGAGCTGTTTTTT. Translation: CASSAGVLGAGELFF.

This clone occurred a few times. The J gene is TRBJ1-5, the V gene TRBV2, with D possibly TRBD1 on 6 matching bases. CDR1 and CDR2 from the germline V gene are SNHLY and FYNNEI. The CDR3 covers 15 residues. V lost 3 bases and J lost 6, with 15 bases in between. The CDR3 nucleotides are TGTGCCAGCAGTGAGGAGCAAGGGGGGGCTCAGCCCCAGCATTTT. Encoded protein: CASSEEQGGAQPQHF.

This clone was seen more than once but under ten times. V is TRBV5-1 and J is TRBJ2-7; tentatively, D is TRBD1 (5 bases). Germline CDR1 and CDR2: SGHRS and YFSETQ. This CDR3 has 12 amino acids. V was shortened by 4 bases and J by 5 bases, with 10 bases between the two germline ends. CDR3 sequence (DNA): TGCGCCAGCAGCGGGTCAGGGCACGAGCAGTACTTC. It encodes CASSGSGHEQYF. Drawing the rest from reference TRBV5-1 and TRBJ2-7, the complete variable domain is KAGVTQTPRYLIKTRGQQVTLSCSPISGHRSVSWYQQTPGQGLQFLFEYFSETQRNKGNFPGRFSGRQFSNSRSEMNVSTLELGDSALYLCASSGSGHEQYFGPGTRLTVT.

The genes are TRBV18 and TRBJ2-2, with D uncertain. The CDR3 consists of 15 residues. V was trimmed by 2 bases and J by 5 bases, leaving 12 bases between them. From germline, CDR1 is KGHSH and CDR2 LQKENI. The CDR3 DNA sequence: TGTGCCAGCTCACCAACTGATGTGACAACCGGGGAGCTGTTTTTT. This codes for CASSPTDVTTGELFF.

This clone showed up just a few times. Within the sample, other DNA sequences also encode this same CDR3. The chain is built from TRBV29-1 and TRBJ1-1, with a possible D match to TRBD1 (6 bases). The V gene lost 0 bases and the J gene lost 2 bases, with 7 bases spanning the gap. The CDR3 is made up of 13 amino acids. Germline CDR1 and CDR2: SQVTM and ANQGSEA. CDR3 sequence: CSVEEQGNTEAFF. For the CDR3, the DNA is TGCAGCGTTGAAGAACAGGGTAACACTGAAGCTTTCTTT.